These 3 T cell receptor beta chains were sequenced from one sample in a study of shared clonotypes between healthy human individuals. The assay was immunoSEQ multiplex PCR, and TCRdb's table has in-frame clones only and misses some. The sample has more than 2 million clones, more than 90% seen once. Sequencing input: naive CD4+ T cells sorted from blood. Described subset: CD45RA+ positively selected. All receptors derive from a man between 18 and 35 years old in good health.

This chain joins TRBV5-1 and TRBJ1-5; TRBD1 is a possible D gene (6 bases). V lost 0 bases and J lost 6, with 16 bases in between. Germline CDR1 SGHRS, CDR2 YFSETQ. The length of the CDR3 is 16 residues. In DNA form, the CDR3 reads TGCGCCAGCAGCTTGGGATCCGGGACACCTATTCAGCCCCAGCATTTT. Its protein product is CASSLGSGTPIQPQHF.

The chain is built from TRBV30 and TRBJ1-1; 7 bases are shared with TRBD1. V shed 3 bases and J 8 bases; nucleotides not matched to a gene: 3. Germline CDR1 and CDR2: GTSNPN and SVGIG (reference sequence). This CDR3 region has 11 residues. The CDR3 region is CAWRRQGEAFF. Written as DNA, the CDR3 is TGTGCCTGGAGACGACAGGGAGAAGCTTTCTTT.

On this clone itself: This specimen includes other DNA sequences encoding the same CDR3. This chain links TRBV19 with TRBJ1-5; 8 bases line up with TRBD1. V dropped 4 bases and J dropped 2; count of bases not matched to a gene: 1. Germline CDR1 reads LNHDA; CDR2 reads SQIVND (reference sequence). The CDR3 has 14 amino acids. This chain's CDR3 is CASSTDRGNQPQHF. CDR3 DNA: TGTGCCAGTAGTACGGACAGGGGCAATCAGCCCCAGCATTTT. The variable domain in full, completed from reference TRBV19 and TRBJ1-5, reads DGGITQSPKYLFRKEGQNVTLSCEQNLNHDAMYWYRQDPGQGLRLIYYSQIVNDFQKGDIAEGYSVSREKKESFPLTVTSAQKNPTAFYLCASSTDRGNQPQHFGDGTRLSIL.